This TCR beta chain was sequenced in a study of radiation and T cells in renal cell carcinoma. General study findings and limits: In blood, top tumor clones expanded by 2 weeks, shrinking by 4. Pretreatment tumor biopsies were lacking, so baseline clonotypes are unknown.

Sequenced by immunoSEQ multiplex PCR; TCRdb stores in-frame clones only, minus some. The sample includes approximately 31,000 clones, 81% of them seen just once. Time point described: blood 4 weeks post-SBRT, at nephrectomy. The treatment here: 15 Gy SBRT to primary tumor, nephrectomy 4 weeks later. Nephrectomy followed 15 Gy stereotactic body radiation by 4 weeks. This renal cell carcinoma was of the clear cell type. Looked up from germline, CDR1 is SGHVS and CDR2 is FQNEAQ. V shed 6 bases and J 0 bases; nucleotides not matched to a gene: 11. This CDR3 contains 19 residues. About this clone itself: The antigen is undetermined.

The receptor was isolated from a man in his sixties with renal cell carcinoma. The material was blood, obtained from a patient whose treatment included radiotherapy and nephrectomy. The chain joins TRBV7-8 to TRBJ2-1, with 13 nucleotides matching TRBD2. The CDR3 here is CASRPGTSGKGSSYNEQFF. The CDR3 DNA is TGTGCCAGCAGGCCCGGGACTAGCGGGAAAGGGAGCTCCTACAATGAGCAGTTCTTC.